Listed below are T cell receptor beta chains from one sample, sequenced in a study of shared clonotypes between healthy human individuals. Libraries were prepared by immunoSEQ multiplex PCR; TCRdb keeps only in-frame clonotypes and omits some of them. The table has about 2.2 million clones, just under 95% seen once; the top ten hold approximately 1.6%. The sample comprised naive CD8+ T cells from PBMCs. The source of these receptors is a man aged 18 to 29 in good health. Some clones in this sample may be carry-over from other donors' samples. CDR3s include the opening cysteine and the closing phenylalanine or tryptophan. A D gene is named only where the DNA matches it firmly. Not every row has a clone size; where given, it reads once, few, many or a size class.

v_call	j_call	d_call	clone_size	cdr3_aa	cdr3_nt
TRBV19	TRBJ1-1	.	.	CASTKLVAFF	TGTGCCAGTACCAAACTTGTAGCTTTCTTT
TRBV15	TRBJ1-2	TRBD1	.	CATSRDQGDYGYTF	TGTGCCACCAGCAGAGATCAGGGGGACTATGGCTACACCTTC
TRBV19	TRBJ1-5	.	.	CASSIYLYSNQPQHF	TGTGCCAGTAGTATTTACCTGTATAGCAATCAGCCCCAGCATTTT
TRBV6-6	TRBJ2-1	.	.	CASTPRVNEQFF	TGTGCCAGCACCCCCAGGGTCAATGAGCAGTTCTTC
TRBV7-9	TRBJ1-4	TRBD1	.	CASSASRQGTNEKLFF	TGTGCCAGCAGCGCATCTCGACAGGGTACTAATGAAAAACTGTTTTTT
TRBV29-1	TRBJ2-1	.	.	CSVEGGEQMDYNEQFF	TGCAGCGTTGAGGGTGGAGAACAAATGGATTACAATGAGCAGTTCTTC
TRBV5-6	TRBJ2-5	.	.	CASSPRFNQETQYF	TGTGCCAGCAGCCCTCGATTCAACCAAGAGACCCAGTACTTC
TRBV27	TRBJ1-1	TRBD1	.	CASSIAGTGAVEAFF	TGTGCCAGCAGTATCGCCGGGACAGGGGCGGTGGAAGCTTTCTTT
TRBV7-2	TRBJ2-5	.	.	CASSLVSAGYLETQYF	TGTGCCAGCAGCTTAGTCTCGGCAGGGTATTTGGAGACCCAGTACTTC
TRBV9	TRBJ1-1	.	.	CASSAGRGEASF	TGTGCCAGCAGCGCCGGGCGGGGTGAAGCTTCCTTT
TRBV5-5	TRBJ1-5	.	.	CASSGGQPNQPQHF	TGTGCCAGCAGCGGTGGACAACCCAATCAGCCCCAGCATTTT
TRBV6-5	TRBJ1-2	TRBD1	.	CASRSGGSYGYTF	TGTGCCAGCAGATCAGGGGGAAGCTATGGCTACACCTTC
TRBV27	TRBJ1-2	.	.	CASSSRANYGYTF	TGTGCCAGCAGTTCCCGAGCTAACTATGGCTACACCTTC
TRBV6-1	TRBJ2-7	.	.	CASSARRGVYEQYF	TGTGCCAGCAGTGCCCGGAGGGGGGTTTACGAGCAGTACTTC
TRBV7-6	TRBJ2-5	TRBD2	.	CASSLGPSTSGRAGETQYF	TGTGCCAGCAGCTTAGGCCCCTCGACTAGCGGGAGGGCCGGAGAGACCCAGTACTTC
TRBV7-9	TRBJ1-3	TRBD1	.	CASSGGDGTGRNTIYF	TGTGCCAGCAGCGGCGGAGACGGGACAGGGAGAAACACCATATATTTT
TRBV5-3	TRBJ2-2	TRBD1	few	CARSRDRGTYTGELFF	TGTGCCAGAAGCCGGGACAGGGGTACGTACACCGGGGAGCTGTTTTTT
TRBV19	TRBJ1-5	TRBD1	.	CASSIVFGTGEQPQHF	TGTGCCAGTAGTATAGTTTTTGGGACAGGGGAGCAGCCCCAGCATTTT
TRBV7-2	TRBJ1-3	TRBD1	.	CASTVWTGDNGNTIYF	TGTGCCAGCACCGTGTGGACAGGGGATAATGGAAACACCATATATTTT
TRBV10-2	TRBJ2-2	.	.	CASSDFYTGELFF	TGCGCCAGCAGTGATTTCTACACCGGGGAGCTGTTTTTT
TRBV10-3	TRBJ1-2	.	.	CAIRPSVGAGTTQTYGYTF	TGTGCCATCAGGCCTAGTGTTGGGGCAGGCACTACCCAGACCTATGGCTACACCTTC
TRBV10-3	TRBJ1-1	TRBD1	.	CAILAGQGNTEAFF	TGTGCCATCCTAGCGGGACAGGGGAACACTGAAGCTTTCTTT
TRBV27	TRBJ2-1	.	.	CASSFGGNTIEQFF	TGTGCCAGCAGTTTTGGGGGCAACACGATTGAGCAGTTCTTC
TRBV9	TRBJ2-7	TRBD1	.	CASTPGQSSYEQYF	TGTGCCAGCACCCCGGGACAGAGCTCCTACGAGCAGTACTTC
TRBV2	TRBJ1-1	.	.	CASLSASRVFGNNVIF	TGTGCGAGCTTAAGTGCCAGCCGGGTGTTTGGGAATAACGTTATCTTT
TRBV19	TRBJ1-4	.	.	CASTTEFEKLFF	TGTGCCAGTACCACCGAATTCGAAAAACTGTTTTTT
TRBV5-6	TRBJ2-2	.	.	CASSPTGTPVTGELFF	TGTGCCAGCAGCCCGACCGGGACACCGGTCACCGGGGAGCTGTTTTTT
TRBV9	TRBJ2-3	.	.	CASSVVGHPSTDTQYF	TGTGCCAGCAGCGTAGTGGGGCACCCTAGCACAGATACGCAGTATTTT
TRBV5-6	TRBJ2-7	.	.	CASSLGEGLAYEQYF	TGTGCCAGCAGCTTGGGAGAGGGGCTAGCCTACGAGCAGTACTTC
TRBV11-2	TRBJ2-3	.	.	CASSFPLSGTASTDTQYF	TGTGCCAGCAGCTTCCCTCTGTCCGGGACGGCCAGCACAGATACGCAGTATTTT
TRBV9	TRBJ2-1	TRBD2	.	CASSVARTSGEYNEQFF	TGTGCCAGCAGCGTAGCTCGGACTAGCGGGGAGTACAATGAGCAGTTCTTC
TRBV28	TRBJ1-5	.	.	CASSFLWPQHF	TGTGCCAGCAGTTTCCTATGGCCCCAGCATTTT
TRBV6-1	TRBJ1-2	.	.	CASSETGRSGYTF	TGTGCCAGCAGTGAAACGGGTCGGAGTGGCTACACCTTC
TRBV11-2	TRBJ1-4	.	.	CASSFRGVTNEKLFF	TGTGCCAGCAGCTTTAGGGGCGTAACTAATGAAAAACTGTTTTTT
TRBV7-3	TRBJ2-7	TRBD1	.	CASSLGTGGVSYEQYF	TGTGCCAGCAGCTTGGGGACAGGGGGCGTTTCTTACGAGCAGTACTTC
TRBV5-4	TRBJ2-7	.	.	CASSLGWVGGEQYF	TGTGCCAGCAGCTTGGGGTGGGTAGGAGGCGAGCAGTACTTC
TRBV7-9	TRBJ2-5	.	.	CASSSKGSQETQYF	TGTGCCAGCAGCTCCAAGGGAAGCCAAGAGACCCAGTACTTC
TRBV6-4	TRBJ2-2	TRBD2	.	CASSFRAGVATGELFF	TGTGCCAGCAGTTTCCGAGCGGGAGTAGCCACCGGGGAGCTGTTTTTT
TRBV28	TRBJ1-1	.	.	CATGWGLNTEAFF	TGTGCCACAGGGTGGGGATTGAACACTGAAGCTTTCTTT
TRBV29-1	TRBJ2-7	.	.	CSVVRYAPSVEQYF	TGCAGCGTTGTTAGGTATGCCCCCTCGGTCGAGCAGTACTTC
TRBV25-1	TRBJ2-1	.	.	CASSDRDEQFF	TGTGCCAGCAGTGACCGCGATGAGCAGTTCTTC
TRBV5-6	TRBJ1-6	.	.	CASSTGSAYSPLHF	TGTGCCAGCAGCACTGGATCCGCTTATTCACCCCTCCACTTT
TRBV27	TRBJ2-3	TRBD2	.	CASSERTSSLPDTQYF	TGTGCCAGCAGTGAGAGGACTAGCTCTTTACCAGATACGCAGTATTTT
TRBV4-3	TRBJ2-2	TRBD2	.	CASSPPAGGPGTGELFF	TGCGCCAGCAGCCCCCCAGCGGGAGGGCCGGGCACCGGGGAGCTGTTTTTT
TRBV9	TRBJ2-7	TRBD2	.	CASSSNVGLAGGRNYEQYF	TGTGCCAGCAGCTCGAATGTGGGACTAGCGGGAGGAAGAAACTACGAGCAGTACTTC
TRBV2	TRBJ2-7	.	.	CASSVGGIDNEQYF	TGTGCCAGCAGTGTGGGCGGAATAGATAACGAGCAGTACTTC
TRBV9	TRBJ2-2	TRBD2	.	CASSPPGLVNGELFF	TGTGCCAGCAGCCCCCCGGGACTAGTGAACGGGGAGCTGTTTTTT
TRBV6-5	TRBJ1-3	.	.	CASSPHRQAGNTIYF	TGTGCCAGCAGTCCCCATCGACAGGCTGGAAACACCATATATTTT
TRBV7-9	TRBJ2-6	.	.	CASSSVGREDSGANVLTF	TGTGCCAGCAGCTCAGTGGGCCGGGAAGACTCTGGGGCCAACGTCCTGACTTTC
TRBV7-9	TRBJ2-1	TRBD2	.	CASSLTSVTGNNEQFF	TGTGCCAGCAGCTTAACTAGCGTCACTGGTAACAATGAGCAGTTCTTC
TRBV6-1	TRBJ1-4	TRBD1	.	CASSPLTGGIGKLFF	TGTGCCAGCAGTCCGTTAACAGGGGGGATCGGAAAACTGTTTTTT